The rows below give T cell receptor beta chains drawn from one sample of a study of T cell responses to AZD1222 COVID-19 vaccine. Some clones are missing from TCRdb's copy, which holds only in-frame ones; the method was immunoSEQ multiplex PCR. The sample consists of around 130,000 clones, approximately 90% of them appearing once. The material sequenced was peripheral blood, taken on day 0 of AZD1222 vaccination. These receptors all come from an adult in good health. Both conserved end residues are part of each CDR3. D genes are given only for firm matches. Clone size, where shown, is once, few, many, or a class for clones that have expanded.

CDR3 | DNA | D | V | size | J
CSAKVRRAEETQYF | TGCAGCGCCAAGGTTAGGAGGGCTGAAGAGACCCAGTACTTC | NA | TRBV29-1 | NA | TRBJ2-5
CASNGVIKETQYF | TGTGCCAGCAATGGTGTCATTAAAGAGACCCAGTACTTC | NA | TRBV2 | NA | TRBJ2-5
CASSRQTTGHEKLFF | TGTGCCAGCAGCCGACAGACTACGGGACATGAAAAACTGTTTTTT | NA | TRBV7-9 | once | TRBJ1-4
CASSPPEGANYGYTF | TGTGCCAGCTCACCACCGGAAGGGGCTAACTATGGCTACACCTTC | NA | TRBV18 | NA | TRBJ1-2
CASSVHSTDTQYF | TGTGCCAGCAGTGTCCACAGCACAGATACGCAGTATTTT | NA | TRBV27 | once | TRBJ2-3
CASSINGDTEAFF | TGTGCCAGTAGTATAAATGGGGACACTGAAGCTTTCTTT | NA | TRBV19 | NA | TRBJ1-1
CASSISRGDSTYEQYF | TGTGCCAGCAGCATTAGCCGGGGGGACAGTACCTACGAGCAGTACTTC | NA | TRBV7-9 | NA | TRBJ2-7
CASSFSVSYEQYF | TGTGCCAGCAGTTTTTCAGTCTCCTACGAGCAGTACTTC | NA | TRBV27 | NA | TRBJ2-7
CAWSERINEKLFF | TGTGCCTGGAGTGAGCGGATTAATGAAAAACTGTTTTTT | NA | TRBV30 | NA | TRBJ1-4
CASTNTGELFF | TGCGCCAGCACAAACACCGGGGAGCTGTTTTTT | NA | TRBV10-1 | NA | TRBJ2-2
CASNRQGPDTQYF | TGTGCCAGCAATCGACAGGGGCCGGATACGCAGTATTTT | TRBD1 | TRBV2 | NA | TRBJ2-3
CASSFQDGLNSPLHF | TGTGCCAGCAGCTTCCAGGACGGGTTAAATTCACCCCTCCACTTT | NA | TRBV7-2 | NA | TRBJ1-6
CASSQGGQSGYGYTF | TGTGCCAGCAGCCAAGGGGGACAGTCGGGCTATGGCTACACCTTC | TRBD1 | TRBV14 | NA | TRBJ1-2
CASGRDRADNEQFF | TGTGCCAGCGGCCGGGACAGGGCGGACAATGAGCAGTTCTTC | TRBD1 | TRBV2 | NA | TRBJ2-1
CASSYPRDRVEEKLFF | TGTGCCAGCAGCTATCCCCGGGACAGGGTTGAGGAAAAACTGTTTTTT | TRBD1 | TRBV7-9 | NA | TRBJ1-4
CASTEGESNEKLFF | TGTGCCAGCACTGAGGGGGAGTCTAATGAAAAACTGTTTTTT | NA | TRBV6-4 | NA | TRBJ1-4
CASSAFGTDTQYF | TGTGCCAGCAGTGCGTTCGGCACAGATACGCAGTATTTT | NA | TRBV6-4 | NA | TRBJ2-3
CATSGAGSYNEQFF | TGTGCCACCAGCGGGGCTGGCTCCTACAATGAGCAGTTCTTC | NA | TRBV15 | once | TRBJ2-1
CATSRDRGGDTQYF | TGTGCCACCAGCAGAGATCGAGGGGGGGATACGCAGTATTTT | NA | TRBV15 | NA | TRBJ2-3
CASSVESVGLNAEAFF | TGTGCCAGCAGCGTAGAATCCGTTGGTTTGAACGCTGAAGCTTTCTTT | NA | TRBV9 | NA | TRBJ1-1
CASSEGGAYNEQFF | TGTGCCAGCAGTGAGGGGGGGGCGTACAATGAGCAGTTCTTC | NA | TRBV6-4 | once | TRBJ2-1
CAWRERGSTDTQYF | TGTGCCTGGAGAGAAAGGGGAAGCACAGATACGCAGTATTTT | NA | TRBV30 | NA | TRBJ2-3
CASSQGPSSSPSYGYTF | TGTGCCAGCAGCCAGGGTCCTTCCAGTTCCCCAAGCTATGGCTACACCTTC | NA | TRBV3-1/TRBV3-2 | NA | TRBJ1-2
CASSLVSGLAKNIQYF | TGTGCCAGCAGCCTGGTTAGCGGGCTAGCCAAAAACATTCAGTACTTC | TRBD2 | TRBV7-2 | few | TRBJ2-4
CASSYEIAGANVLTF | TGTGCCAGCAGTTACGAGATCGCTGGGGCCAACGTCCTGACTTTC | NA | TRBV6-5 | NA | TRBJ2-6
CASSTGLAEETQYF | TGCGCCAGCAGCACCGGACTAGCGGAAGAGACCCAGTACTTC | TRBD2 | TRBV5-1 | NA | TRBJ2-5
CASSKRTGEGNTIYF | TGCGCCAGCAGCAAAAGGACAGGAGAAGGGAACACCATATATTTT | TRBD1 | TRBV4-1 | NA | TRBJ1-3
CASSFPQREGTGAQYF | TGTGCCAGCAGTTTTCCCCAGCGGGAGGGAACCGGGGCCCAGTACTTC | TRBD2 | TRBV28 | NA | TRBJ2-5
CASGVPGRSEKLFF | TGTGCCAGCGGGGTTCCGGGACGGAGTGAAAAACTGTTTTTT | NA | TRBV6-5 | NA | TRBJ1-4